The next 28 T cell receptor beta chains were all read from a single sample in a study of blood T cells in healthy people across ages. A second roughly 6 to 12 cycle PCR used barcoded and J-beta primers. TCRdb passed the 5' RACE reads through MiXCR, listing each CDR3 protein once. The profile shows hundreds of thousands of distinct CDR3 sequences, just under 25% of them singletons. This same sample was also taken into another study, of T cells of mothers and their children.

Sequenced: blood. The source of these receptors is a boy between 10 and 17 years old in good health.

The rearrangement joins TRBV7-2 to TRBJ2-1; 7 bases agree with TRBD2. Germline V CDR1 and CDR2: SGHTA, FQGNSA. The CDR3 runs to 13 residues. Unmatched junction bases numbered 7, after V lost 3 bases and J lost 11 bases. CDR3 sequence reads: CASSFAREGKQFF. CDR3 nucleotides: TGTGCCAGCAGCTTCGCCAGGGAGGGTAAGCAGTTCTTC. The variable domain in full, with the rest retrieved from reference TRBV7-2 and TRBJ2-1, is GAGVSQSPSNKVTEKGKDVELRCDPISGHTALYWYRQSLGQGLEFLIYFQGNSAPDKSGLPSDRFSAERTGGSVSTLTIQRTQQEDSAVYLCASSFAREGKQFFGPGTRLTVL.

A word on this clonotype: The junction differs from germline at one of its ends, possibly a read error. The chain employs TRBV9 and TRBJ2-1; no reliable D call. Germline CDR1 SGDLS, CDR2 YYNGEE. The CDR3 runs 11 residues. The chain's CDR3 is CASSQGGEQLF. In nucleotides, the CDR3 is TGTGCCAGCAGCCAAGGCGGAGAGCAGCTCTTC.

There are a few counts of this clonotype. The V call is TRBV20-1, the J call TRBJ2-5; D unresolved. V was clipped by 7 bases and J by 5 bases, with 11 bases between them. The germline CDR1 and CDR2 sequences are DFQATT and SNEGSKA (reference sequence). CDR3 length equals 11 residues. CDR3 loop: CSGLIGETQYF. The CDR3 DNA follows: TGCAGTGGCCTGATTGGGGAGACCCAGTACTTC.

This clonotype was seen only a few times. The chain uses TRBV5-4 and TRBJ2-5, with D maybe TRBD2 (7 bases). The DNA matches TRBJ2-7 better at its end, which makes the J call doubtful. Germline V CDR1 and CDR2: SGHNT, YYREEE (reference sequence). This CDR3 is 13 amino acids long. CDR3 coding DNA: TGTGCCAGCTCACGGCGGGGGCTCTACGAGCAGTACTTC. Encoded protein: CASSRRGLYEQYF.

The chain is built from TRBV24-1 and TRBJ2-5; no reliable D call. Germline V gene sequence: CDR1 KGHDR, CDR2 SFDVKD. V was clipped by 3 bases and J by 2 bases, with 12 bases between them. The CDR3 length is 15 residues. The CDR3 region has the DNA TGTGCCACCAGTGATCCGGGCGGCAGTCAAGAGACCCAGTACTTC. Its translation: CATSDPGGSQETQYF.

CDR3 nucleotides: TGTGCCAGCAGGACCCCCCTATCTAATGAGCAGTTCTTC. Its translation: CASRTPLSNEQFF. The chain joins TRBV12-3 or TRBV12-4 to TRBJ2-1, with D unclear. Trimming removed 6 bases at V and 7 bases at J, with 13 bases between. This CDR3 spans 13 amino acids.

The CDR3 region has the DNA TGTGCCAGCAGTGAAGAATCAGGGTTCAATCGGTTGGGTAACTATGGCTACACCTTC. Translation: CASSEESGFNRLGNYGYTF. The chain is built from TRBV6-1 and TRBJ1-2; D may be TRBD1 (5 bases). From germline, CDR1 is MNHNS and CDR2 SASEGT. The CDR3 contains 19 residues. Trimming removed 1 base at V and 1 base at J, with 22 bases between.

The chain joins TRBV11-2 to TRBJ2-5; D call uncertain. This CDR3 comprises 15 residues. The V gene's germline CDR1 is SGHAT and CDR2 FQNNGV. The V gene lost 0 bases and the J gene lost 1 base, with 9 bases spanning the gap. CDR3 sequence (DNA): TGTGCCAGCAGCTTAGATTCAGATTCCCAAGAGACCCAGTACTTC. Its translation: CASSLDSDSQETQYF. Variable domain in full (rest from reference TRBV11-2 and TRBJ2-5): EAGVAQSPRYKIIEKRQSVAFWCNPISGHATLYWYQQILGQGPKLLIQFQNNGVVDDSQLPKDRFSAERLKGVDSTLKIQPAKLEDSAVYLCASSLDSDSQETQYFGPGTRLLVL.

This clonotype occurred a few times. The gene calls are TRBV29-1 and TRBJ2-6; maybe TRBD2 (5 bases). CDR1 is SQVTM, CDR2 ANQGSEA, per germline. Trimming left V 8 bases short and J 0 bases short, with 20 bases between. The CDR3 has 17 residues. CDR3 region: CSLTSTDAGSGANVLTF. As DNA, the CDR3 is TGCAGCCTTACATCCACGGACGCGGGCTCTGGGGCCAACGTCCTGACTTTC.

This clonotype came up a few times. This chain joins TRBV28 and TRBJ1-6, with TRBD1 identical over 7 bases. The J segment lost 4 bases and the V segment lost 3 bases, leaving 9 bases of the junction unmatched. In germline, CDR1 is MDHEN, CDR2 SYDVKM. The CDR3 runs 17 residues. CDR3 DNA sequence: TGTGCCAGCAGTTTCACCGGGACAGCTTATTATAATTCACCCCTCCACTTT. It translates to CASSFTGTAYYNSPLHF.

The rearrangement uses TRBV5-6 and TRBJ1-2, with 10 bases matching TRBD1. The CDR3 consists of 17 residues. Germline CDR1 SGHDT, CDR2 YYEEEE. With V trimmed by 4 bases and J by 4 bases, 13 bases remained unmatched. The CDR3 loop is CASSRRGQGLLIYGYTF. CDR3 in DNA: TGTGCCAGCAGCCGAAGGGGACAGGGGCTTCTTATCTATGGCTACACCTTC.

This clonotype was detected a few times. J is TRBJ1-4 and V is TRBV21-1; TRBD1, the table's D call, was not compared with the DNA. TRBV21-1 is an annotated pseudogene. This CDR3 comprises 16 residues. Written as DNA, the CDR3 is TGTGCCAGCAGCAACCGTCTATGGACAGACGGAGGAAAACTGTTTTTT. It codes for CASSNRLWTDGGKLFF.

The chain uses TRBV6-2 or TRBV6-3 and TRBJ1-2, with D uncertain. The length of the CDR3 is 14 residues. Germline CDR1 reads MNHEY; CDR2 reads SVGEGT. V shed 0 bases and J shed 2 bases, with 7 bases lying between them. CDR3 region: CASSYSPVNYGYTF. CDR3 coding DNA: TGTGCCAGCAGTTACTCCCCGGTCAACTATGGCTACACCTTC.

This clonotype has a handful of counts. The chain uses TRBV5-1 and TRBJ2-1; no firm D call. The J call may be mistaken, given a closer DNA end match to TRBJ2-5. This CDR3 is 16 amino acids long. Germline CDR1 SGHRS, CDR2 YFSETQ. The CDR3 DNA sequence: TGCGCCAGCAGCTTGTGGGCAGAGAGCTTCAAAGAGACCCAGTACTTC. Amino acid sequence: CASSLWAESFKETQYF.

This clonotype appeared a few times. The chain is built from TRBV5-1 and TRBJ2-5; D unclear. The CDR3 is 14 residues long. Germline-derived CDR1 and CDR2 are SGHRS and YFSETQ. V lost 3 bases and J lost 0, with 9 bases in between. CDR3 protein: CASSCPENQETQYF. The CDR3 coding sequence is TGCGCCAGCAGCTGCCCAGAGAACCAAGAGACCCAGTACTTC.

The sample holds a few counts of this clonotype. The V call is TRBV20-1, the J call TRBJ2-4; D gene unclear. The CDR3 runs 16 residues. CDR1 and CDR2 from the germline V gene are DFQATT and SNEGSKA (reference sequence). V was pared by 2 bases and J by 0 bases, with 14 bases between. Here the CDR3 DNA reads TGCAGTGCTAGAAACAGCGAGAGATTAGCCAAAAACATTCAGTACTTC. Its translation is CSARNSERLAKNIQYF.

This clonotype showed up just a few times. The chain combines TRBV7-9 with TRBJ1-3, with D possibly matching TRBD1 (6 bases). CDR1 is SEHNR and CDR2 is FQNEAQ in the germline V gene (reference sequence). Between the trimmed V and J ends, which lost 5 bases and 1 base, there was a span of 21 bases. The CDR3 length is 18 residues. The CDR3 nucleotides are TGTGCCAGCAGCACCGAGAGGGTACAGGGTTGGTCTGGAAACACCATATATTTT. This codes for CASSTERVQGWSGNTIYF.

This clonotype was picked up a small number of times. V gene TRBV7-9 combines with J gene TRBJ1-4; D is uncertain. The CDR3 is made up of 13 amino acids. V was cut by 6 bases and J by 7 bases, with 12 bases left in between. The germline CDR1 and CDR2 sequences are SEHNR and FQNEAQ (reference sequence). The CDR3 sequence is CASREENSEKLFF. Here the CDR3 DNA reads TGTGCCAGCAGGGAAGAGAATAGTGAAAAACTGTTTTTT.

This clonotype turned up a few times. The chain is built from TRBV14 and TRBJ2-7; no clear D. With 5 bases removed from V and 1 base from J, the gap between germline ends came to 15 bases. Germline V gene lookup returns CDR1 SGHDN and CDR2 FVKESK. The CDR3 runs to 15 residues. The CDR3 DNA reads TGTGCCAGCAGCTCAATTAGGAAAAGTTCCTACGAGCAGTACTTC. As protein: CASSSIRKSSYEQYF.

This clonotype turned up a few times. The chain joins TRBV29-1 to TRBJ2-5; 10 bases match TRBD2. The J call may be mistaken, given a closer DNA end match to TRBJ2-1. The CDR3 covers 14 residues. CDR1 SQVTM and CDR2 ANQGSEA come from the germline V gene. In DNA, the CDR3 is TGCAGCGTTGGGCCGGGACTAGCGAGCAATGAGCAGTTCTTC. Translated, it gives CSVGPGLASNEQFF.

This chain connects TRBV29-1 to TRBJ2-2; a possible D gene is TRBD1 (5 bases). CDR3 length: 15 amino acids. V was pared by 6 bases and J by 0 bases, with 14 bases between. Germline loops: CDR1 SQVTM, CDR2 ANQGSEA. This chain's CDR3 is CSVDVTESNTGELFF. In DNA form, the CDR3 reads TGCAGCGTCGATGTGACAGAGTCGAACACCGGGGAGCTGTTTTTT.

This sequence joins TRBV7-9 and TRBJ2-1, with TRBD2 as a possible D gene (6 bases). V shed 1 base and J shed 0 bases, with 10 bases lying between them. Per germline, CDR1 SEHNR and CDR2 FQNEAQ (reference sequence). The CDR3 contains 16 residues. CDR3 loop: CASSLGAGNSYNEQFF. CDR3 DNA sequence: TGTGCCAGCAGCTTAGGGGCGGGGAACTCCTACAATGAGCAGTTCTTC.

This clonotype was detected a few times. The rearrangement links TRBV20-1 to TRBJ2-5; 14 bases agree with TRBD2. J gave up 5 bases and V 1 base, and 6 bases lay outside the gene matches. The CDR3 has 16 amino acids. Germline V CDR1 and CDR2: DFQATT, SNEGSKA (reference sequence). The CDR3 loop is CSARGLAGGGVETQYF. The CDR3 nucleotides read TGCAGTGCTAGAGGACTAGCGGGAGGGGGAGTGGAGACCCAGTACTTC.

This chain connects TRBV11-2 to TRBJ2-1; D not certain. The V end lost 2 bases, the J end lost 6 bases, and 17 bases lay between the germline ends. The CDR3 sequence is 16 residues long. Germline V lookup: CDR1 SGHAT, CDR2 FQNNGV. The CDR3 loop reads CASSLKSPYGLNEQFF. CDR3 nucleotides: TGTGCCAGCAGCTTAAAGAGCCCCTACGGCCTCAATGAGCAGTTCTTC.

J is TRBJ2-2 and V is TRBV28; 10 bases line up with TRBD1. In germline, CDR1 is MDHEN, CDR2 SYDVKM. CDR3 length: 17 residues. J gave up 3 bases and V 5 bases, and 9 bases lay outside the gene matches. The CDR3 DNA reads TGTGCCAGCAGTGCGCCTTGGGGACAGGGGTACACCGGGGAGCTGTTTTTT. This translates into CASSAPWGQGYTGELFF. Looking up the rest from reference TRBV28 and TRBJ2-2 gives the full variable domain: DVKVTQSSRYLVKRTGEKVFLECVQDMDHENMFWYRQDPGLGLRLIYFSYDVKMKEKGDIPEGYSVSREKKERFSLILESASTNQTSMYLCASSAPWGQGYTGELFFGEGSRLTVL.

The V gene is TRBV6-2 or TRBV6-3, the J gene TRBJ2-3; no clear D gene. Germline V CDR1 and CDR2: MNHEY, SVGEGT. This CDR3 region has 15 residues. Trimming shortened V by 8 bases and J by 0 bases, and 15 bases separated the two germline ends. The CDR3: CASAWRPSSTDTQYF. The CDR3 DNA sequence: TGTGCCAGCGCATGGCGACCATCTAGCACAGATACGCAGTATTTT.

This sequence joins TRBV14 and TRBJ1-2; 9 bases are a match to TRBD1. CDR3 length: 12 residues. The germline V gene has CDR1 SGHDN and CDR2 FVKESK. V trimming: 4 bases; J trimming: 8 bases; junction bases outside the gene matches: 2. This CDR3 is CASSRDRVGYTF. CDR3 bases: TGTGCCAGCAGCCGGGACAGGGTCGGCTACACCTTC. Complete variable domain (other parts from reference TRBV14 and TRBJ1-2): EAGVTQFPSHSVIEKGQTVTLRCDPISGHDNLYWYRRVMGKEIKFLLHFVKESKQDESGMPNNRFLAERTGGTYSTLKVQPAELEDSGVYFCASSRDRVGYTFGSGTRLTVV.

This clonotype came up a few times. The chain couples TRBV19 to TRBJ2-5; possibly TRBD1 for D (5 bases). The end of the DNA fits TRBJ2-1 better, so the J call may be wrong. Germline V lookup: CDR1 LNHDA, CDR2 SQIVND (reference sequence). CDR3 length equals 13 residues. The CDR3 spells CASSKGNYNEQFF. In nucleotides, the CDR3 is TGTGCCAGTTCCAAGGGGAACTACAATGAGCAGTTCTTC.